Below, 22 T cell receptor beta chains from the same sample are listed, as sequenced in a study of T cell repertoires in cytomegalovirus infection. TCRdb ran MiXCR on the reads and lists one entry per CDR3 protein. The sample consists of 400,000 to 550,000 distinct CDR3 sequences, around 11% of them appearing once. Sequenced input: PBMCs. These receptors all stem from a human donor in good health (CMV status not recorded). Some clones in this sample may be carry-over from other donors' samples.

This clonotype was detected many times. This chain uses TRBV6-1 with TRBJ2-5; D tentatively reads TRBD1 or TRBD2 (5 bases each). The CDR3 has 16 amino acids. V lost 1 base, J lost 5 bases, and 17 bases lay in between. Germline values: CDR1 MNHNS, CDR2 SASEGT. The CDR3 is CASSEVPGTGMETQYF. CDR3 DNA: TGTGCCAGCAGTGAAGTTCCCGGGACGGGGATGGAGACCCAGTACTTC.

In this sample, this clonotype turned up many times. This chain joins TRBV12-3 or TRBV12-4 and TRBJ2-1, with D possibly TRBD2 on 7 matching bases. With 5 bases removed from V and 4 bases from J, the gap between germline ends came to 18 bases. The CDR3 is made up of 16 amino acids. CDR3 in DNA: TGTGCCAGCAGTCCCGCCCGGGGGGCTAGATACAATGAGCAGTTCTTC. This codes for CASSPARGARYNEQFF.

V is TRBV10-3 and J is TRBJ2-1, with 13 bases aligning to TRBD2. The CDR3 is 18 residues long. J was trimmed by 2 bases and V by 4 bases; bases with no gene match: 8. CDR1 and CDR2 (germline): ENHRY, SYGVKD. The CDR3 coding sequence is TGTGCCATCAGTGCTGGGACTAGCGGGATGACCCCCTACAATGAGCAGTTCTTC. Translated: CAISAGTSGMTPYNEQFF.

This clonotype has ten or more counts. This chain connects TRBV11-2 to TRBJ1-1, with 8 positions matching TRBD1. The V gene's germline CDR1 is SGHAT and CDR2 FQNNGV. V shed 1 base, J shed 5 bases, and the junction held 6 bases outside the gene matches. The CDR3 is made up of 15 amino acids. The CDR3 coding sequence is TGTGCCAGCAGCTTAGGAGGACAGGGAGGGACTGAAGCTTTCTTT. Translation: CASSLGGQGGTEAFF.

The chain recombines TRBV5-1 with TRBJ1-2; D perhaps matches TRBD1 (5 bases). This CDR3 comprises 15 residues. V lost 4 bases, J lost 1 base, and 14 bases lay in between. Germline V gene lookup returns CDR1 SGHRS and CDR2 YFSETQ. CDR3 sequence (DNA): TGCGCCAGCAGCCCTGGGACCGTACTTAACTATGGCTACACCTTC. Its translation: CASSPGTVLNYGYTF.

To note about this clonotype: This could be a read error, since a much larger clone is one nucleotide away. V usage is TRBV11-2 and J usage is TRBJ1-4, with D perhaps TRBD1 (6 bases). V gave up 3 bases and J gave up 8 bases, with 16 bases separating them. In germline, CDR1 is SGHAT, CDR2 FQNNGV. The CDR3 is made up of 15 amino acids. CDR3 loop: CASSFGGAPPEKLFF. The CDR3 DNA follows: TGTGCCAGCAGCTTCGGGGGGGCCCCACCGGAAAAACTGTTTTTT.

This sequence joins TRBV7-3 and TRBJ2-7; 7 bases are a match to TRBD1. CDR3 size: 14 residues. Germline V gives CDR1 SGHTA, CDR2 FQGTGA. V gave up 3 bases and J gave up 6 bases; unmatched junction bases: 8. The chain's CDR3 is CASSFDRASVEQYF. The CDR3 coding sequence is TGTGCCAGCAGCTTTGACAGGGCCAGCGTCGAGCAGTACTTC.

This clonotype was seen many times. J is TRBJ2-1 and V is TRBV7-8, with TRBD2 matching 7 bases. Germline V gene sequence: CDR1 SGHVS, CDR2 FQNEAQ. The CDR3 runs 15 residues. J gave up 8 bases and V 5 bases, and 12 bases lay outside the gene matches. The CDR3 spells CASSARLTSIDEQFF. The CDR3 coding sequence is TGTGCCAGCAGCGCGAGGTTGACTAGCATAGATGAGCAGTTCTTC.

Ten or more counts support this clonotype. The chain has TRBV7-3 and TRBJ2-1; D is perhaps TRBD2 (5 bases). CDR3 length equals 13 residues. Trimming took 2 bases from V and 8 from J, leaving 10 bases between them. CDR1 is SGHTA and CDR2 is FQGTGA in the germline V gene. The CDR3: CASSLDGIDEQFF. As DNA, the CDR3 is TGTGCCAGCAGCTTAGACGGGATAGATGAGCAGTTCTTC. Combining the CDR3 with reference TRBV7-3 and TRBJ2-1 gives the whole variable domain GAGVSQTPSNKVTEKGKYVELRCDPISGHTALYWYRQSLGQGPEFLIYFQGTGAADDSGLPNDRFFAVRPEGSVSTLKIQRTERGDSAVYLCASSLDGIDEQFFGPGTRLTVL.

This clonotype was seen at least ten times. This rearrangement joins TRBV20-1 to TRBJ2-3, with 12 bases matching TRBD2. The J segment lost 0 bases and the V segment lost 1 base, leaving 5 bases of the junction unmatched. The CDR3 spans 17 residues. The V gene's germline CDR1 is DFQATT and CDR2 SNEGSKA (reference sequence). As DNA, the CDR3 is TGCAGTGCTAGAGGGTCCGGACTAGCGGGGAGCACAGATACGCAGTATTTT. Its translation is CSARGSGLAGSTDTQYF.

This clonotype was detected only a few times. V and J are TRBV12-3 or TRBV12-4 and TRBJ2-5, with D possibly TRBD2 on 5 matching bases. The V end lost 7 bases, the J end lost 5 bases, and 17 bases lay between the germline ends. The CDR3 covers 14 residues. The CDR3 protein is CASNPGTSSETQYF. The CDR3 coding sequence is TGTGCCAGCAACCCTGGAACTAGTTCCGAGACCCAGTACTTC.

In this sample, this clonotype turned up many times. CDR3 DNA: TGTGCCAGCAGGCCACAGGGGGCCGGGACTGAAGCTTTCTTT. Translation gives CASRPQGAGTEAFF. The V and J genes are TRBV7-3 and TRBJ1-1; 9 bases agree with TRBD1. CDR1 SGHTA and CDR2 FQGTGA come from the germline V gene. This CDR3 region has 14 residues. V lost 6 bases to trimming and J lost 5 bases; unmatched junction nucleotides: 7.

There are many counts of this clonotype. The chain combines TRBV10-3 with TRBJ2-7, with D perhaps TRBD2 (6 bases). The V end was cut by 6 bases, the J end by 6 bases, with 15 bases between. The germline gives CDR1 ENHRY, CDR2 SYGVKD. The CDR3 loop spans 13 amino acids. Here the CDR3 reads CAIREGGSGEQYF. As DNA, the CDR3 is TGTGCCATCAGGGAGGGCGGTAGTGGCGAGCAGTACTTC.

This clonotype occurred many times. This chain connects TRBV20-1 to TRBJ1-3, with D hard to call. V was cut by 5 bases and J by 0 bases, with 14 bases left in between. Germline V gene lookup returns CDR1 DFQATT and CDR2 SNEGSKA (reference sequence). The CDR3 runs 15 residues. The CDR3 DNA reads as TGCAGTGCTGATAACGGACGGGACTCTGGAAACACCATATATTTT. The encoded protein is CSADNGRDSGNTIYF.

This clonotype showed up just a few times. The chain recombines TRBV29-1 with TRBJ1-1, with 8 bases fitting TRBD1. In germline, CDR1 is SQVTM, CDR2 ANQGSEA. Trimming took 4 bases from V and 0 from J; bases not matched to a gene: 4. CDR3 length: 14 residues. The CDR3: CSVGRQGMNTEAFF. CDR3 sequence (DNA): TGCAGCGTTGGGCGACAGGGGATGAACACTGAAGCTTTCTTT. Full variable domain (missing parts from reference TRBV29-1 and TRBJ1-1): SAVISQKPSRDICQRGTSLTIQCQVDSQVTMMFWYRQQPGQSLTLIATANQGSEATYESGFVIDKFPISRPNLTFSTLTVSNMSPEDSSIYLCSVGRQGMNTEAFFGQGTRLTVV.

Only a few counts were recorded for this clonotype. For the CDR3, the DNA is TGTGCCAGTATTAAAAGGCATAGTCCCGGGACAGGTCCTCGTTTCGGCAATCAGCCCCAGCATTTT. This gives the protein CASIKRHSPGTGPRFGNQPQHF. The chain recombines TRBV19 with TRBJ1-5; 8 nucleotides match TRBD1. Per germline, CDR1 LNHDA and CDR2 SQIVND (reference sequence). Unmatched junction bases numbered 28, after V lost 7 bases and J lost 2 bases. The CDR3 has 22 amino acids.

This clonotype was seen repeatedly, ten times or more. The V call is TRBV5-6, the J call TRBJ1-5; no firm D call. This CDR3 region has 14 residues. CDR1 is SGHDT and CDR2 is YYEEEE in the germline V gene. Trimming pared 4 bases from V and 2 bases from J, leaving 10 bases between. CDR3 region: CASSNGRGNQPQHF. Here the CDR3 DNA reads TGTGCCAGCAGCAACGGACGGGGCAATCAGCCCCAGCATTTT. Filled out from reference TRBV5-6 and TRBJ1-5, the complete variable domain reads DAGVTQSPTHLIKTRGQQVTLRCSPKSGHDTVSWYQQALGQGPQFIFQYYEEEERQRGNFPDRFSGHQFPNYSSELNVNALLLGDSALYLCASSNGRGNQPQHFGDGTRLSIL.

The chain recombines TRBV29-1 with TRBJ1-1; tentatively, D is TRBD1 (5 bases). CDR1 SQVTM and CDR2 ANQGSEA come from the germline V gene. V lost 1 base, J lost 10 bases, and 13 bases lay in between. CDR3 length: 12 residues. CDR3 loop: CSVEGGEGSAFF. CDR3 in DNA: TGCAGCGTTGAAGGGGGGGAGGGATCAGCTTTCTTT.

This sequence joins TRBV7-3 and TRBJ2-1; perhaps TRBD1 as D (5 bases). Trimming pared 2 bases from V and 3 bases from J, leaving 8 bases between. The CDR3 runs to 14 residues. Germline CDR1 SGHTA, CDR2 FQGTGA. DNA for the CDR3: TGTGCCAGCAGCTTAGACAGTTACTACAATGAGCAGTTCTTC. Its protein product is CASSLDSYYNEQFF.

This clonotype has only a few counts. V gene TRBV15 combines with J gene TRBJ1-6, with 8 nucleotides matching TRBD1. The CDR3 covers 16 residues. Germline CDR1 and CDR2: LNHNV and YYDKDF (reference sequence). V shed 3 bases, J shed 11 bases, and the junction held 12 bases outside the gene matches. CDR3 nucleotides: TGTGCCACCAGCAGCGAAGCGGACAGGGTCGGGCCACCCCTCCACTTT. Protein: CATSSEADRVGPPLHF.

V and J are TRBV19 and TRBJ2-2; D gene unclear. The CDR3 sequence is 17 residues long. V gave up 4 bases and J gave up 3 bases, with 18 bases separating them. Germline V gene lookup returns CDR1 LNHDA and CDR2 SQIVND (reference sequence). CDR3 coding DNA: TGTGCCAGTAGTAGATCCAGAGGCAGAAGCTACACCGGGGAGCTGTTTTTT. As protein: CASSRSRGRSYTGELFF.

The sample holds many counts of this clonotype. The genes are TRBV7-8 and TRBJ2-7; the D is unclear. The CDR3 contains 15 residues. The germline V gene has CDR1 SGHVS and CDR2 FQNEAQ. Trimming cost V 5 bases and J 4 bases, with 18 bases left between them. The CDR3 loop reads CASSPPRVRVYEQYF. The CDR3 DNA sequence: TGTGCCAGCAGCCCTCCTAGGGTAAGGGTTTACGAGCAGTACTTC.